This TCR beta chain was captured by sequencing in a study of T cells in women clearing cervical HPV infection. Worth noting for this clone: Additional DNA sequences in this sample encode the identical CDR3.

This table comes from immunoSEQ multiplex PCR, and its TCRdb copy is limited to in-frame clones, with some not included. This sample's table reports fewer than 35,000 clones. The clonotype originates from a woman aged 18-70 years with a cervical HPV16 infection that either progressed to CIN3+ or cleared (not recorded which). Sequencing was performed on blood buffy coat.

Incomplete CDR3 DNA: TGTGCCAGCAGTGTGTTAATCAACTATGGC. Its translation is CASSVLINYG. From start to end, the CDR3 is CASSVLINYGYTF. The chain employs TRBV2 and TRBJ1-2; D call uncertain. The observed sequence ends 3 residues before the CDR3 terminus, with the missing tail filled in from the germline J gene. Trimming left V 4 bases short and J 2 bases short, with 8 bases between. CDR1 and CDR2 from the germline V gene are SNHLY and FYNNEI. The CDR3 sequence is 13 residues long.